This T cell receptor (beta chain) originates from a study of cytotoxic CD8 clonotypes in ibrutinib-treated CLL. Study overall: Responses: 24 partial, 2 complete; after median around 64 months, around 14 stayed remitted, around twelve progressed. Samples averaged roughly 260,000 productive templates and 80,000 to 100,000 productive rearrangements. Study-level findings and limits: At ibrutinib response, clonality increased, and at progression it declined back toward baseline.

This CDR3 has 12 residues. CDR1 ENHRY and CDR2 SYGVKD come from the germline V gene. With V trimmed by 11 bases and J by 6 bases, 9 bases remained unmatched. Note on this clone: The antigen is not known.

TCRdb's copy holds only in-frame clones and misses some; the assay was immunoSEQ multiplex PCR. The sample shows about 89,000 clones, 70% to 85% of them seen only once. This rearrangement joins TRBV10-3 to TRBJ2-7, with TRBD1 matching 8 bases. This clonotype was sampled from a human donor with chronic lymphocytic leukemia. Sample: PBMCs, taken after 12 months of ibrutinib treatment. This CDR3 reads CASRDRFGEQYF. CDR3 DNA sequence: TGTGCCTCCCGGGACAGGTTCGGCGAGCAGTACTTC.